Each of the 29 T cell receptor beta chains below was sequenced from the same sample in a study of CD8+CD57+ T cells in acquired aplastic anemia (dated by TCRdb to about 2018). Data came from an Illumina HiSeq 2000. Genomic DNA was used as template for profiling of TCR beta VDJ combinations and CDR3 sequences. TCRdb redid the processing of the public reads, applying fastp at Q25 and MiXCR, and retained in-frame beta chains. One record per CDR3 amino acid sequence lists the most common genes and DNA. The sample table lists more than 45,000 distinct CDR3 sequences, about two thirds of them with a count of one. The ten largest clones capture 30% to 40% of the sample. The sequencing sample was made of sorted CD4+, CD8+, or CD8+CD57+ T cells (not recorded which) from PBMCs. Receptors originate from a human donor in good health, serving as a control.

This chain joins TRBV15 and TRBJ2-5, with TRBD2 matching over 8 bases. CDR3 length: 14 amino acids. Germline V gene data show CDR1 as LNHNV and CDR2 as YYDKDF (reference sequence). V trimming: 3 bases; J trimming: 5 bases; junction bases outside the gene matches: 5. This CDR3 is CATSSRGGQETQYF. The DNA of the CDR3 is TGTGCCACCAGCAGCCGGGGGGGCCAGGAGACCCAGTACTTC.

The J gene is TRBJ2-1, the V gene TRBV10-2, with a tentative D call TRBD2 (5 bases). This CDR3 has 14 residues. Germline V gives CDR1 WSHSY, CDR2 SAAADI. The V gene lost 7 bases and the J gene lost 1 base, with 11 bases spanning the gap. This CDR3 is CASKLRGSYNEQFF. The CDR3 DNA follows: TGCGCCAGCAAGCTACGGGGATCCTACAATGAGCAGTTCTTC.

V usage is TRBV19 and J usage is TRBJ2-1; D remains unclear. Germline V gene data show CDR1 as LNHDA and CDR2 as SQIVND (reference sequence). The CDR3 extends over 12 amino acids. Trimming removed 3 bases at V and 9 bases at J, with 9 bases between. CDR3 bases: TGTGCCAGTAGTATGATGGAATCTGAGCAGTTCTTC. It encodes CASSMMESEQFF. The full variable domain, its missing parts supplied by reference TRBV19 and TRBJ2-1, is DGGITQSPKYLFRKEGQNVTLSCEQNLNHDAMYWYRQDPGQGLRLIYYSQIVNDFQKGDIAEGYSVSREKKESFPLTVTSAQKNPTAFYLCASSMMESEQFFGPGTRLTVL.

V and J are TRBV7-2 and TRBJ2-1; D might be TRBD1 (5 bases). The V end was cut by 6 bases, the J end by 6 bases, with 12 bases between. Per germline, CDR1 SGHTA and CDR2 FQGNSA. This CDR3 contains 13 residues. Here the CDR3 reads CASSPPGLNEQFF. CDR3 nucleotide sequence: TGTGCCAGCAGTCCCCCAGGGCTCAATGAGCAGTTCTTC.

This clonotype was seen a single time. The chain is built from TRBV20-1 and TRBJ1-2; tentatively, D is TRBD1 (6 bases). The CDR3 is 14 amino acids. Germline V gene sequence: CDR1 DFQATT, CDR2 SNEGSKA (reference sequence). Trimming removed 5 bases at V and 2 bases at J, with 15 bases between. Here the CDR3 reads CSARNVQGNYGYTF. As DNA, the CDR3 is TGCAGTGCTCGAAACGTTCAGGGGAACTATGGCTACACCTTC.

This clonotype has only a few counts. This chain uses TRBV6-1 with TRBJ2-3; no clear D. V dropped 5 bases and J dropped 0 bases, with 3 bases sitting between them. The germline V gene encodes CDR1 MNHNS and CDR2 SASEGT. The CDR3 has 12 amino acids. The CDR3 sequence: CASSQSTDTQYF. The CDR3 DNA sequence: TGTGCCAGCAGTCAAAGCACAGATACGCAGTATTTT.

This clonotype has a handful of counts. The chain's CDR3 is CASSMAGRGHQETQYF. The CDR3 DNA sequence: TGTGCCAGCAGCATGGCTGGACGGGGACACCAAGAGACCCAGTACTTC. The chain is built from TRBV7-7 and TRBJ2-5, with D perhaps TRBD1 or TRBD2 (5 bases each). Per germline, CDR1 SSHAT and CDR2 FNYEAQ (reference sequence). Trimming cost V 5 bases and J 0 bases, with 16 bases left between them. The CDR3 extends over 16 amino acids. The full variable domain, rest sourced from reference TRBV7-7 and TRBJ2-5, is GAGVSQSPRYKVTKRGQDVTLRCDPISSHATLYWYQQALGQGPEFLTYFNYEAQPDKSGLPSDRFSAERPEGSISTLTIQRTEQRDSAMYRCASSMAGRGHQETQYFGPGTRLLVL.

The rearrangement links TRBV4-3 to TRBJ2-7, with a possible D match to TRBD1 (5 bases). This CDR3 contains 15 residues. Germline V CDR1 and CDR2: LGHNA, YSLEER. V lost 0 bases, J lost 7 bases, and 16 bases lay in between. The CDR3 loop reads CASSQEGPGRGEQYF. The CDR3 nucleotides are TGCGCCAGCAGCCAAGAGGGGCCGGGTAGGGGAGAGCAGTACTTC.

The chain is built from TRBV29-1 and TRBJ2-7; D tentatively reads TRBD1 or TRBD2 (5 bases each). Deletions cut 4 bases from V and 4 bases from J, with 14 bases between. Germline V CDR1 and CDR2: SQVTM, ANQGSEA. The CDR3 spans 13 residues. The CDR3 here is CSVVRGEGYEQYF. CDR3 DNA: TGCAGCGTTGTGAGGGGCGAGGGTTACGAGCAGTACTTC.

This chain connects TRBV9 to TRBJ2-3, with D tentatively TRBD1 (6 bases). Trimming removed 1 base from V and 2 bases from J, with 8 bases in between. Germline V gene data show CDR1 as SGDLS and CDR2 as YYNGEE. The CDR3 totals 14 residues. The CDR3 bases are TGTGCCAGCAGCGTAACAGGGTCCACAGATACGCAGTATTTT. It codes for CASSVTGSTDTQYF.

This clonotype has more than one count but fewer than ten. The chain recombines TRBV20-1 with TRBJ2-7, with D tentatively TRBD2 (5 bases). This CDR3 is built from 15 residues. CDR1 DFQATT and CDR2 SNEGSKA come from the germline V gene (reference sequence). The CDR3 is CSARDRTGLPHEQYV. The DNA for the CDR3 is TGCAGTGCTAGAGACCGGACTGGGCTACCACACGAACAGTACGTC.

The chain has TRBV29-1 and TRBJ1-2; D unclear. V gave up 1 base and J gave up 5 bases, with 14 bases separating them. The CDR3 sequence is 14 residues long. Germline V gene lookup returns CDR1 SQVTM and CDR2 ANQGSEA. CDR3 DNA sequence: TGCAGCGTTGAAGTATTTTCGGACGGGTATGGCTACACCTTC. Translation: CSVEVFSDGYGYTF.

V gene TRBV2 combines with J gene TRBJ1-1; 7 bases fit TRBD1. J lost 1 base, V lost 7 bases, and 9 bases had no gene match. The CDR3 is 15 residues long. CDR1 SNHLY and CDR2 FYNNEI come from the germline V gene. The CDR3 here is CASKSSTGANTEAFF. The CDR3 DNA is TGTGCCAGCAAGTCTTCAACAGGGGCGAACACTGAAGCTTTCTTT.

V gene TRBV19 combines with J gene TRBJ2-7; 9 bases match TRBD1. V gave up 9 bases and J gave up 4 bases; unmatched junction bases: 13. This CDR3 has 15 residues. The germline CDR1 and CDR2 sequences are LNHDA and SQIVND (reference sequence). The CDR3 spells CASSLAWDRVYEQYF. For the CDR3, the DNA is TGTGCCAGCAGCTTAGCGTGGGACAGGGTTTACGAGCAGTACTTC.

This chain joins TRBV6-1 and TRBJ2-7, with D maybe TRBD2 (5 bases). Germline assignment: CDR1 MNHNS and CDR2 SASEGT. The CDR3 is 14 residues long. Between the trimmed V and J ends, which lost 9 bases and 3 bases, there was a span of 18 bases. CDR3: CASRLREKLYEQYF. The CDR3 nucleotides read TGTGCCAGTAGGCTCCGGGAAAAGCTCTACGAGCAGTACTTC.

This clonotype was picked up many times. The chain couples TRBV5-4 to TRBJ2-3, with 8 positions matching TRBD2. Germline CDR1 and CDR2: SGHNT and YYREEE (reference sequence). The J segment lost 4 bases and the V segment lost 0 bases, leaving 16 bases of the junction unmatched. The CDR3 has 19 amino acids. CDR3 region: CASSLVGGRNPIIPDTQYF. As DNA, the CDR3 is TGTGCCAGCAGCTTGGTGGGCGGGAGGAACCCAATCATCCCAGATACGCAGTATTTT.

Here the CDR3 DNA reads TGCAGCGTCCTAACCTCGGACAGGGAGGTCTATGGCTACACCTTC. This translates into CSVLTSDREVYGYTF. The chain recombines TRBV29-1 with TRBJ1-2; 8 positions match TRBD1. CDR3 size: 15 residues. With 6 bases clipped from V and 4 bases from J, the junction kept 13 bases outside the gene matches. CDR1 is SQVTM and CDR2 is ANQGSEA in the germline V gene.

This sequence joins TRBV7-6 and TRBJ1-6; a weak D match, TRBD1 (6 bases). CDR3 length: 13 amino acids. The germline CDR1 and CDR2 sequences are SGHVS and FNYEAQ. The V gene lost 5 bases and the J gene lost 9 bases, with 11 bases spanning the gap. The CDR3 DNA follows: TGTGCCAGCAGCCAGGGACAACGTTCACCCCTCCACTTT. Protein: CASSQGQRSPLHF.

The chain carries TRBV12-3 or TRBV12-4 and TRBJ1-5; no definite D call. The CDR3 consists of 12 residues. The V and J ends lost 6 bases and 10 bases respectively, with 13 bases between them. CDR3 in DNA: TGTGCCAGCAGCCTAGCAGAGGGACCCCAGCATTTT. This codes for CASSLAEGPQHF.

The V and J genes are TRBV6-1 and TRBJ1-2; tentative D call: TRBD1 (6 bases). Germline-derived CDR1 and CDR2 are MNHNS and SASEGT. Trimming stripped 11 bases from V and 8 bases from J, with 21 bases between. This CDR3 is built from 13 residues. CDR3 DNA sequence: TGTGCCCTGAGAATTCCGGGGGCAGGAGGCTACACCTTC. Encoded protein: CALRIPGAGGYTF.

CDR3 in amino acids: CASKETDTQYF. In DNA, the CDR3 is TGTGCCAGCAAAGAGACAGATACGCAGTATTTT. The J gene is TRBJ2-3, the V gene TRBV2, with D uncertain. This CDR3 spans 11 amino acids. Germline loops: CDR1 SNHLY, CDR2 FYNNEI. V gave up 7 bases and J gave up 3 bases, with 5 bases separating them.

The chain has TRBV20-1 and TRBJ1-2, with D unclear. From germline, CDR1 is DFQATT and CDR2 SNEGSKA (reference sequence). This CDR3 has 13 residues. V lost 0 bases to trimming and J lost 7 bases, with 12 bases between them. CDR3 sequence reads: CSARERLDGGYTF. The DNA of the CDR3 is TGCAGTGCTAGAGAGCGGCTGGACGGTGGCTACACCTTC.

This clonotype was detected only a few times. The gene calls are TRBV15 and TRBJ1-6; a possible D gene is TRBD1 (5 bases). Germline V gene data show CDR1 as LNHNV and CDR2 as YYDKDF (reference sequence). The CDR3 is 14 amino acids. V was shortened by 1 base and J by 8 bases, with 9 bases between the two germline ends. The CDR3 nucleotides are TGTGCCACCAGCAGAGTTGGGGCCTATTCACCCCTCCACTTT. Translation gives CATSRVGAYSPLHF.

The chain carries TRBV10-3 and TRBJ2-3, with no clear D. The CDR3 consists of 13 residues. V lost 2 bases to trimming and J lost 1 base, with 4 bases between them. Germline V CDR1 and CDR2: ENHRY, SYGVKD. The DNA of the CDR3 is TGTGCCATCAGTGAGCCACGCACAGATACGCAGTATTTT. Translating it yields CAISEPRTDTQYF.

The CDR3 DNA reads as TGTGCCACTTCTTCCGGGACAGGCGAACAGTACTTC. It is translated as CATSSGTGEQYF. J is TRBJ2-7 and V is TRBV7-9, with 8 bases matching TRBD1. Germline assignment: CDR1 SEHNR and CDR2 FQNEAQ (reference sequence). Trimming removed 10 bases from V and 10 bases from J; junction bases left unmatched: 12. The length of the CDR3 is 12 residues.

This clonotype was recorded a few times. The CDR3 spells CATSRDRGHEQYF. The CDR3 DNA reads TGTGCCACCAGCAGGGACAGGGGGCACGAGCAGTACTTC. J is TRBJ2-7 and V is TRBV15; 11 bases match TRBD1. Trimming removed 3 bases from V and 5 bases from J; junction bases left unmatched: 0. The CDR3 is 13 residues long. Looked up from germline, CDR1 is LNHNV and CDR2 is YYDKDF (reference sequence).

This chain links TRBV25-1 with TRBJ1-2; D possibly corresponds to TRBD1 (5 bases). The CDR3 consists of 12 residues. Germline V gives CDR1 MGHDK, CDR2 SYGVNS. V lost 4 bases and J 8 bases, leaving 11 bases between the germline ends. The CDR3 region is CASSGQGSGYTF. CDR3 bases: TGTGCCAGCAGTGGTCAGGGAAGCGGCTACACCTTC.

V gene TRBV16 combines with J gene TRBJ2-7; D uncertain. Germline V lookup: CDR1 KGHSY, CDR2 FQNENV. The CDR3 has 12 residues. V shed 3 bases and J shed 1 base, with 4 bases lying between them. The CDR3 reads CASSQGSYEQYF. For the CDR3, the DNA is TGTGCCAGCAGCCAGGGTTCCTACGAGCAGTACTTC.

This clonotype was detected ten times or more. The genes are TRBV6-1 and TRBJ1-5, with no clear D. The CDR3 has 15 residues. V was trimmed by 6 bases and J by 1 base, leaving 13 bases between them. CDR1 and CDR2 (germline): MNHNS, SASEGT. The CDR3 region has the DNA TGTGCCAGCAGATCCCGGACTGGAAGCAATCAGCCCCAGCATTTT. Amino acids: CASRSRTGSNQPQHF.